One sample yielded the 15 T cell receptor beta chains listed below, sequenced in a study of blood T cell repertoires in COVID-19. The repertoire was sequenced with immunoSEQ multiplex PCR; TCRdb's copy has only in-frame clones and lacks some. The table records about 210,000 clones, about 82% of them present only once. The sequenced sample was peripheral blood. The source of these receptors is a man between 45 and 60 years old with COVID-19, enrolled during active disease.

The chain links TRBV5-4 to TRBJ1-4; 8 bases are shared with TRBD1. Germline CDR1 is SGHNT and CDR2 is YYREEE (reference sequence). The CDR3 contains 14 residues. Trimming at V came to 4 bases and at J to 8 bases, leaving 7 bases not matched to a gene. CDR3 coding DNA: TGTGCCAGCAGCCAGGACAGGGTCGGAGAAAAACTGTTTTTT. Encoded protein: CASSQDRVGEKLFF.

The chain joins TRBV5-5 to TRBJ1-1, with D possibly being TRBD1 (6 bases). The CDR3 has 13 residues. Trimming pared 4 bases from V and 7 bases from J, leaving 14 bases between. Germline V lookup: CDR1 SGHKS, CDR2 YYEKEE (reference sequence). The CDR3, as DNA: TGTGCCAGCAGCCTGGGGGCATTTGGTGAAGCTTTCTTT. Translation gives CASSLGAFGEAFF.

CDR3 DNA: TGTGCCAGCAGCACCAAATTGATGGCGGGGGAGACCCAGTACTTC. Its protein is CASSTKLMAGETQYF. The V gene is TRBV7-3, the J gene TRBJ2-5, with a tentative D call TRBD2 (6 bases). This CDR3 has 15 residues. The germline V gene has CDR1 SGHTA and CDR2 FQGTGA. V gave up 5 bases and J gave up 5 bases, with 18 bases separating them.

The V call is TRBV19, the J call TRBJ2-7; D unresolved. The CDR3 runs to 13 residues. Per the germline V gene, CDR1 is LNHDA and CDR2 is SQIVND (reference sequence). Trimming left V 5 bases short and J 6 bases short, with 14 bases between. CDR3 DNA: TGTGCCAGTAGTGCCCAAGTTTCCGGCGAGCAGTACTTC. This sequence encodes CASSAQVSGEQYF.

The V gene is TRBV5-4, the J gene TRBJ2-1; 11 bases map to TRBD2. V shed 0 bases, J shed 1 base, and the junction held 3 bases outside the gene matches. The CDR3 runs to 17 residues. The germline V gene has CDR1 SGHNT and CDR2 YYREEE (reference sequence). The CDR3 region has the DNA TGTGCCAGCAGCTTGGGATCTAGCGGGGGGTCCTACAATGAGCAGTTCTTC. It is translated as CASSLGSSGGSYNEQFF.

The J gene is TRBJ2-4, the V gene TRBV19, with 8 bases matching TRBD1. Unmatched junction bases numbered 12, after V lost 6 bases and J lost 2 bases. This CDR3 is built from 17 residues. Germline CDR1 reads LNHDA; CDR2 reads SQIVND (reference sequence). The chain's CDR3 is CASRNRDRQGPKNIQYF. In DNA form, the CDR3 reads TGTGCCAGTAGGAATAGGGACAGACAGGGGCCCAAAAACATTCAGTACTTC. The variable domain in full, with the rest retrieved from reference TRBV19 and TRBJ2-4, is DGGITQSPKYLFRKEGQNVTLSCEQNLNHDAMYWYRQDPGQGLRLIYYSQIVNDFQKGDIAEGYSVSREKKESFPLTVTSAQKNPTAFYLCASRNRDRQGPKNIQYFGAGTRLSVL.

This clone was seen only once. The rearrangement uses TRBV6-5 and TRBJ1-3; TRBD1 matches 10 bases. With V trimmed by 8 bases and J by 4 bases, 5 bases remained unmatched. The CDR3 covers 14 residues. Germline CDR1 and CDR2: MNHEY and SVGAGI. The CDR3 spells CASQDRGLGNTIYF. The CDR3 DNA follows: TGTGCCAGCCAAGACAGGGGGCTAGGAAACACCATATATTTT.

The CDR3 reads CSVGPPGLYGYTF. In nucleotides, the CDR3 is TGCAGCGTTGGTCCCCCAGGTCTTTATGGCTACACCTTC. The rearrangement joins TRBV29-1 to TRBJ1-2; D ambiguous. The germline CDR1 and CDR2 sequences are SQVTM and ANQGSEA. V lost 4 bases and J lost 5, with 14 bases in between. The CDR3 is 13 amino acids.

The J gene is TRBJ2-4, the V gene TRBV9; 9 bases match TRBD1. This CDR3 spans 14 amino acids. The V gene end was trimmed by 6 bases and the J gene end by 8 bases; junction bases not matched to a gene: 9. The V gene's germline CDR1 is SGDLS and CDR2 YYNGEE. The CDR3: CASTPTTGGDIQYF. DNA for the CDR3: TGTGCCAGCACCCCCACGACAGGGGGGGACATTCAGTACTTC.

The chain employs TRBV5-8 and TRBJ2-2; TRBD2 might be the D (6 bases). The CDR3 runs 14 residues. V was pared by 5 bases and J by 5 bases, with 13 bases between. CDR1 and CDR2 (germline): SGHTS, YDEGEE. CDR3 nucleotide sequence: TGTGCCAGCAGGCCTTCTCGGGGGACCGGGGAGCTGTTTTTT. Amino acid sequence: CASRPSRGTGELFF.

The chain recombines TRBV4-2 with TRBJ1-2; 7 nucleotides line up with TRBD1. Trimming took 0 bases from V and 4 from J; bases not matched to a gene: 5. CDR1 is LGHNA and CDR2 is YNFKEQ in the germline V gene. The CDR3 runs 15 residues. CDR3: CASSQDLTGVYGYTF. In nucleotides, the CDR3 is TGTGCCAGCAGCCAAGACCTTACAGGGGTCTATGGCTACACCTTC.

The V gene is TRBV6-5, the J gene TRBJ1-3, with 9 positions matching TRBD1. The CDR3 loop spans 16 amino acids. Germline V lookup: CDR1 MNHEY, CDR2 SVGAGI. The trim removed 2 bases at V and 3 bases at J, leaving 5 bases unmatched. CDR3 loop: CASSYTRTGVGNTIYF. In DNA form, the CDR3 reads TGTGCCAGCAGTTACACGCGGACAGGGGTTGGAAACACCATATATTTT.

This clone was observed a few times. The rearrangement joins TRBV11-2 to TRBJ2-7; 8 bases align to TRBD1. The CDR3 covers 14 residues. The germline gives CDR1 SGHAT, CDR2 FQNNGV. Trimming at V came to 4 bases and at J to 4 bases, leaving 6 bases not matched to a gene. The CDR3 coding sequence is TGTGCCAGCAGCTCCGGGACAGGTTCGTACGAGCAGTACTTC. Its translation is CASSSGTGSYEQYF.

The sample holds one count of this clone. The rearrangement joins TRBV28 to TRBJ2-7, with 7 nucleotides matching TRBD1. From germline, CDR1 is MDHEN and CDR2 SYDVKM. The CDR3 is made up of 15 amino acids. The junction had 12 bases not matched to a gene; V was cut back by 6 bases and J by 4 bases. The CDR3 DNA is TGTGCCAGCAGCTCCCCCGGGCAGGGGGTATACGAGCAGTACTTC. This translates into CASSSPGQGVYEQYF.

The gene calls are TRBV5-1 and TRBJ1-2, with D maybe TRBD1 (6 bases). Germline V gene sequence: CDR1 SGHRS, CDR2 YFSETQ. The ends were cut back, 3 bases at V and 0 bases at J, with 12 bases in the middle. The CDR3 covers 15 residues. CDR3 nucleotide sequence: TGCGCCAGCAGCTCAGGGACAAACTCTAACTATGGCTACACCTTC. It specifies CASSSGTNSNYGYTF. Variable domain in full (rest from reference TRBV5-1 and TRBJ1-2): KAGVTQTPRYLIKTRGQQVTLSCSPISGHRSVSWYQQTPGQGLQFLFEYFSETQRNKGNFPGRFSGRQFSNSRSEMNVSTLELGDSALYLCASSSGTNSNYGYTFGSGTRLTVV.